Listed below are T cell receptor beta chains from one sample, sequenced in a study of cytomegalovirus exposure and HLA in healthy donors. Generated by immunoSEQ multiplex PCR, the TCRdb table keeps only in-frame clones and is missing some. The sample shows about 75,000 clones, roughly 82% of them seen only once. Material: PBMCs. The receptors were sampled from an older man in good health and CMV-seropositive. Each CDR3 is given with its conserved first and last residue. The D gene is left open where the match is weak. Part of the rows lack a size; the others show once, few, many or a class for expanded clones.

clone_size	v_call	j_call	d_call	cdr3_aa	cdr3_nt
-	TRBV12-1	TRBJ1-1	-	CASSSRGTEAFF	TGTGCCAGCAGCTCACGAGGGACTGAAGCTTTCTTT
-	TRBV10-3	TRBJ1-2	-	CAISESTANYGYTF	TGTGCCATCAGTGAGTCGACAGCTAACTATGGCTACACCTTC
-	TRBV19	TRBJ2-5	TRBD2	CASSIGGGLGETQYF	TGTGCCAGTAGTATAGGGGGGGGTTTGGGAGAGACCCAGTACTTC
-	TRBV5-1	TRBJ1-6	-	CASSLGTYDRYNSPLHF	TGCGCCAGCAGCTTGGGGACCTACGACAGGTATAATTCACCCCTCCACTTT
-	TRBV4-3	TRBJ2-7	TRBD2	CASSQDFERLASGLAGEQYF	TGCGCCAGCAGCCAAGATTTCGAGCGGCTGGCGTCCGGACTAGCGGGAGAGCAGTACTTC
-	TRBV29-1	TRBJ1-2	-	CSVEVGDWGYTF	TGCAGCGTTGAAGTGGGAGACTGGGGCTACACCTTC
-	TRBV2	TRBJ2-5	-	CASRIREQETQYF	TGTGCCAGCAGGATCAGGGAACAAGAGACCCAGTACTTC
-	TRBV7-9	TRBJ2-7	TRBD2	CASSQEAGTYEQYF	TGTGCCAGCAGCCAAGAAGCGGGGACCTACGAGCAGTACTTC
once	TRBV10-3	TRBJ2-3	-	CAISDAPSTDTQYF	TGTGCCATCAGTGATGCGCCCTCCACAGATACGCAGTATTTT
-	TRBV4-2	TRBJ2-7	TRBD1	CASSQDDRGLREQYF	TGTGCCAGCAGCCAAGATGACAGGGGGCTGAGGGAGCAGTACTTC
-	TRBV6-5	TRBJ2-6	TRBD1	CASSPTGAGANVLTF	TGTGCCAGCAGTCCAACAGGGGCTGGGGCCAACGTCCTGACTTTC
-	TRBV6-5	TRBJ2-2	-	CASRGGGSTGELFF	TGTGCCAGCAGAGGAGGAGGTTCCACCGGGGAGCTGTTTTTT
-	TRBV5-1	TRBJ1-2	TRBD1	CASSRDRGPLGYTF	TGCGCCAGCAGCAGGGACAGGGGGCCACTTGGCTACACCTTC
few	TRBV6-1	TRBJ2-3	TRBD1	CASSEGTLQGDTQYF	TGTGCCAGCAGTGAAGGCACTCTACAGGGGGATACGCAGTATTTT
-	TRBV13	TRBJ1-5	TRBD1	CASSSGQGGGQPQHF	TGTGCCAGCAGCTCGGGACAGGGTGGTGGGCAGCCCCAGCATTTT
-	TRBV15	TRBJ2-3	TRBD1	CATSSYRGSRDTQYF	TGTGCCACCAGCAGTTACAGGGGGTCCCGAGATACGCAGTATTTT
-	TRBV29-1	TRBJ2-5	-	CSVVGGDQETQYF	TGCAGCGTTGTGGGCGGGGACCAAGAGACCCAGTACTTC
-	TRBV10-1	TRBJ2-3	-	CASSDLTTDTQYF	TGCGCCAGCAGTGATCTAACCACAGATACGCAGTATTTT
-	TRBV19	TRBJ1-1	-	CASSRSQGWTEAFF	TGTGCCAGTAGTAGGTCCCAGGGGTGGACTGAAGCTTTCTTT
once	TRBV14	TRBJ2-5	-	CASSQELRETQYF	TGTGCCAGCAGCCAAGAACTGCGGGAGACCCAGTACTTC
-	TRBV11-2	TRBJ2-3	TRBD2	CASSWTSGRDTQYF	TGTGCCAGCAGCTGGACTAGCGGGAGAGATACGCAGTATTTT
-	TRBV7-2	TRBJ2-1	-	CASSPGLEQFF	TGTGCCAGCAGCCCGGGACTTGAGCAGTTCTTC
-	TRBV5-5	TRBJ1-5	-	CASSFDRSNQPQHF	TGTGCCAGCAGCTTCGACAGATCCAATCAGCCCCAGCATTTT
-	TRBV6-1	TRBJ2-5	TRBD1	CASSEEDRGTQYF	TGTGCCAGCAGTGAAGAAGACAGGGGGACCCAGTACTTC
-	TRBV9	TRBJ2-3	TRBD1	CASSSSSGTADTQYF	TGTGCCAGCAGCTCCTCGTCAGGGACAGCAGATACGCAGTATTTT
-	TRBV4-1	TRBJ2-1	TRBD2	CASSQPTSGRNNEQFF	TGCGCCAGCAGCCAACCGACTAGCGGTAGAAACAATGAGCAGTTCTTC
-	TRBV7-9	TRBJ2-7	TRBD1	CASSARGPYEQYF	TGTGCCAGCAGCGCCAGGGGGCCCTACGAGCAGTACTTC
-	TRBV5-1	TRBJ2-7	-	CASSLTDLTYEQYF	TGCGCCAGCAGCTTGACTGACTTAACCTACGAGCAGTACTTC
-	TRBV25-1	TRBJ1-2	-	CASSHPREGYGYTF	TGTGCCAGCAGTCATCCCCGGGAAGGCTATGGCTACACCTTC
once	TRBV6-6	TRBJ1-5	-	CASRSGQGGQPQHF	TGTGCCAGCAGAAGTGGGCAGGGAGGTCAGCCCCAGCATTTT
-	TRBV7-9	TRBJ2-3	-	CASSLERGDTQYF	TGTGCCAGCAGCTTAGAAAGGGGGGATACGCAGTATTTT
-	TRBV19	TRBJ2-7	TRBD1	CASSFSRDSYEQYF	TGTGCCAGTAGTTTTAGCCGGGACAGCTACGAGCAGTACTTC
-	TRBV7-3	TRBJ2-1	TRBD2	CASSLSGSSYNEQFF	TGTGCCAGCAGCCTTAGCGGGAGTAGCTACAATGAGCAGTTCTTC
-	TRBV6-6	TRBJ2-3	TRBD2	CASSTGTSGTDTQYF	TGTGCCAGCAGTACCGGGACTAGCGGCACAGATACGCAGTATTTT
-	TRBV5-1	TRBJ1-2	-	CASSAEGLYGYTF	TGCGCCAGCAGCGCGGAAGGTCTCTATGGCTACACCTTC
few	TRBV7-3	TRBJ2-1	TRBD2	CASSLGGVNEQFF	TGTGCCAGCAGCTTAGGGGGGGTCAATGAGCAGTTCTTC
-	TRBV10-3	TRBJ1-4	-	CAIRDGTVDEKLFF	TGTGCCATTAGGGACGGGACTGTGGATGAAAAACTGTTTTTT
-	TRBV20-1	TRBJ1-1	-	CSASYTEAFF	TGCAGTGCTAGCTACACTGAAGCTTTCTTT
-	TRBV6-1	TRBJ2-1	TRBD2	CASSEATSGKSSYNEQFF	TGTGCCAGCAGTGAAGCGACTAGCGGGAAGAGCTCCTACAATGAGCAGTTCTTC
-	TRBV7-8	TRBJ2-7	TRBD1	CASSPGQTYEQYF	TGTGCCAGCAGCCCGGGACAGACCTACGAGCAGTACTTC
-	TRBV9	TRBJ2-2	-	CASSVGNRNTGELFF	TGTGCCAGCAGCGTAGGGAACAGAAACACCGGGGAGCTGTTTTTT
-	TRBV5-1	TRBJ2-3	TRBD2	CASSPSGREADTQYF	TGCGCCAGCAGCCCCTCCGGGAGGGAGGCAGATACGCAGTATTTT
-	TRBV7-3	TRBJ1-1	-	CASTRDRNTEAFF	TGTGCCAGCACCCGCGACAGGAACACTGAAGCTTTCTTT
-	TRBV29-1	TRBJ2-1	-	CSVEGTAYNEQFF	TGCAGCGTTGAAGGGACAGCGTACAATGAGCAGTTCTTC
-	TRBV5-4	TRBJ1-1	TRBD1	CASSSGQGVVEAFF	TGTGCCAGCAGCAGCGGACAGGGAGTTGTTGAAGCTTTCTTT
once	TRBV7-2	TRBJ2-4	TRBD2	CASSSSGTNIQYF	TGTGCCAGCAGCTCTAGCGGGACAAACATTCAGTACTTC
-	TRBV5-1	TRBJ1-4	-	CASSLGGANEKLFF	TGCGCCAGCAGCTTAGGGGGGGCTAATGAAAAACTGTTTTTT
-	TRBV6-1	TRBJ2-7	TRBD1	CASSEALGQGVNEQYF	TGTGCCAGCAGTGAAGCGCTGGGACAGGGAGTCAACGAGCAGTACTTC
-	TRBV5-4	TRBJ2-3	-	CASSLVGTSTDTQYF	TGTGCCAGCAGCTTGGTGGGGACTAGCACAGATACGCAGTATTTT